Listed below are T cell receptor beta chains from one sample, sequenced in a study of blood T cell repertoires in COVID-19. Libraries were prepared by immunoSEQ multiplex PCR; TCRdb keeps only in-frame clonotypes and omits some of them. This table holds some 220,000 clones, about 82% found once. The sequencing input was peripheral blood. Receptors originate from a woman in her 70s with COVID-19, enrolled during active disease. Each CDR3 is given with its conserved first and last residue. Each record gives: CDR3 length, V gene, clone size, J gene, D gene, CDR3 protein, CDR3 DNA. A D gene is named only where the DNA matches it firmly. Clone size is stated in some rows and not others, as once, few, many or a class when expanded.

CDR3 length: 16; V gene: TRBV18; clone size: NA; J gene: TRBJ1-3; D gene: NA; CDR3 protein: CASSPPGGAPGNTIYF; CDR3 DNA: TGTGCCAGCTCACCACCAGGGGGAGCTCCTGGAAACACCATATATTTT
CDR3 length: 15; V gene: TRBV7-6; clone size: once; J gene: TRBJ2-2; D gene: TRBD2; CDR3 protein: CASRTAGGRTGELFF; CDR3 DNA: TGTGCCAGCAGAACAGCGGGAGGAAGGACCGGGGAGCTGTTTTTT
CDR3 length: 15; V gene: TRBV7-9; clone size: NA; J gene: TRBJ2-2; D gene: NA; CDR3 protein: CASSPLTPDTGELFF; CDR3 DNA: TGTGCCAGCAGCCCACTGACTCCCGACACCGGGGAGCTGTTTTTT
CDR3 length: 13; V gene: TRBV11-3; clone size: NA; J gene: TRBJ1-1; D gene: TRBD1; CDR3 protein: CASSTTGGTEAFF; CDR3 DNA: TGTGCCAGCAGCACCACAGGGGGCACTGAAGCTTTCTTT
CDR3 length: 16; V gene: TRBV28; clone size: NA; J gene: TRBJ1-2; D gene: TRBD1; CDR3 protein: CASTNLTPGTGNGYTF; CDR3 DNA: TGTGCCAGCACAAATCTGACGCCGGGGACAGGTAATGGCTACACCTTC
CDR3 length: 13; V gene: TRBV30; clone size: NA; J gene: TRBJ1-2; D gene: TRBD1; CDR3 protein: CAWKFDREGSYTF; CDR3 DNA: TGTGCCTGGAAGTTTGACAGGGAAGGGAGCTACACCTTC
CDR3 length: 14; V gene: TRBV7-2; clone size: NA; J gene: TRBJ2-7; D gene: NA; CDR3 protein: CASSPEQGGYEQYF; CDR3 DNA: TGTGCCAGCAGTCCGGAACAGGGAGGGTACGAGCAGTACTTC
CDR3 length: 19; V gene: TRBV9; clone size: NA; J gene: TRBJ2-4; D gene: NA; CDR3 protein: CASSVARVVAGRAKNIQYF; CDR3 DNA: TGTGCCAGCAGCGTAGCCCGGGTGGTGGCGGGGCGGGCCAAAAACATTCAGTACTTC
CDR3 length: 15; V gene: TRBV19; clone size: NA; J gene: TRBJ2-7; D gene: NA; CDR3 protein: CASSPVRDSSYEQYF; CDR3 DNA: TGTGCCAGTAGCCCAGTTCGGGACTCCTCCTACGAGCAGTACTTC
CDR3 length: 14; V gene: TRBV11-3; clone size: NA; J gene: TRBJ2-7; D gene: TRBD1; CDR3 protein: CASSFRTGRYEQYF; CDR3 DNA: TGTGCCAGCAGCTTCCGGACAGGGAGGTACGAGCAGTACTTC
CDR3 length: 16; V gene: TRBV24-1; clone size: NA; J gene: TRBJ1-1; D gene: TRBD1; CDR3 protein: CATSEGGQGGNTEAFF; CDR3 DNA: TGTGCCACCAGTGAGGGGGGACAGGGGGGGAACACTGAAGCTTTCTTT
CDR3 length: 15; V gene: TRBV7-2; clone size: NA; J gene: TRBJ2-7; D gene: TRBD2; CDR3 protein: CASSSVFRGDYEQYF; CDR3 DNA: TGTGCCAGCAGCTCGGTCTTTCGGGGGGACTACGAGCAGTACTTC
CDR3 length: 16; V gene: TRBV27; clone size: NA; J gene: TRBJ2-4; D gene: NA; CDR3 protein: CASGAGGHLAKNIQYF; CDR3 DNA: TGTGCCAGTGGTGCTGGTGGACATCTAGCCAAAAACATTCAGTACTTC
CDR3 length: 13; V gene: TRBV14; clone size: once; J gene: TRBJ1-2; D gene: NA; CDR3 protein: CASSQEEFYGYTF; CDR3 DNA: TGTGCCAGCAGCCAAGAGGAGTTCTATGGCTACACCTTC
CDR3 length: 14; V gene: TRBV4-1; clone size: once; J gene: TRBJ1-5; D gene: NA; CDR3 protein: CASSQDPNYQPQHF; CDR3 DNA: TGCGCCAGCAGCCAAGATCCCAACTATCAGCCCCAGCATTTT
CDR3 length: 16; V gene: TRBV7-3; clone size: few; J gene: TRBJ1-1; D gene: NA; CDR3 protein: CASSLTWAEVNTEAFF; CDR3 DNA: TGTGCCAGCAGCTTAACGTGGGCGGAGGTGAACACTGAAGCTTTCTTT
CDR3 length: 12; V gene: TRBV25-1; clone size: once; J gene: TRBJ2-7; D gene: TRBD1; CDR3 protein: CASSGTGAEQYF; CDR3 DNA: TGTGCCAGCAGTGGAACAGGGGCCGAGCAGTACTTC
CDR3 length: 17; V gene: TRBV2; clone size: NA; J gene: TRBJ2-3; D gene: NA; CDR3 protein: CASSESVAEGGTDTQYF; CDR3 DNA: TGTGCCAGCAGTGAATCTGTGGCTGAAGGAGGCACAGATACGCAGTATTTT
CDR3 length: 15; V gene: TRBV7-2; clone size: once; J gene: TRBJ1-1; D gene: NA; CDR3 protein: CASSLQGGKLTEAFF; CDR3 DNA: TGTGCCAGCAGCTTACAGGGCGGCAAGCTCACTGAAGCTTTCTTT
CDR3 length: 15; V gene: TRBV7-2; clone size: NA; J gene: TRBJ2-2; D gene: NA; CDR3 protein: CASSLALVNTGELFF; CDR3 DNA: TGTGCCAGCAGCTTGGCCCTCGTGAACACCGGGGAGCTGTTTTTT
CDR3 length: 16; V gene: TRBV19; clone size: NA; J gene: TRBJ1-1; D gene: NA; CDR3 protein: CASSIAGIDSNTEAFF; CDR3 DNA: TGTGCCAGTAGTATAGCCGGGATAGATTCGAACACTGAAGCTTTCTTT
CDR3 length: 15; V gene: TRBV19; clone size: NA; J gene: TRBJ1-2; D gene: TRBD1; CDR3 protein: CASSLSPGTEVGYTF; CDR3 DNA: TGTGCCAGTAGTCTCTCCCCCGGGACAGAGGTTGGCTACACCTTC
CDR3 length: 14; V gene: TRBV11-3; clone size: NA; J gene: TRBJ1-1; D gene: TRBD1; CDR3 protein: CASSKGQGMSEAFF; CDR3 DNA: TGTGCCAGCAGCAAGGGACAGGGGATGTCTGAAGCTTTCTTT
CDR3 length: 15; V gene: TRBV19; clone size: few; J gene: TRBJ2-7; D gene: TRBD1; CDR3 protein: CASTSRGTGSYEQYF; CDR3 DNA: TGTGCCAGTACCTCGCGAGGGACAGGGAGCTACGAGCAGTACTTC
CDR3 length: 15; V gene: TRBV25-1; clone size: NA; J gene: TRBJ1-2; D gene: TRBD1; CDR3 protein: CASSEPTGVNDGYTF; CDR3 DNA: TGTGCCAGCAGTGAACCTACAGGGGTCAATGATGGCTACACCTTC
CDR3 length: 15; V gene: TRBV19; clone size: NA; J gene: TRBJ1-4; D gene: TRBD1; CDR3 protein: CASSRETGVNEKLFF; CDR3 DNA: TGTGCCAGTAGTAGAGAGACAGGGGTGAACGAAAAACTGTTTTTT